This T cell receptor beta chain was found in a study of cytomegalovirus exposure and HLA in healthy donors (dated by TCRdb to 2015 to 2018). General notes on the study: In an earlier analysis of some 610 of the donors, 276 Gb of sequence data and 117 million unique TCR beta sequences from about 179 million T cells were reported. An early release that covered 500 to 800 HLA-typed donors contained about 300 gigabases of sequencing data and tens of millions of unique TCR sequences. Of the 350 to 450 genotyped donors, about 80% fell in the genetic ancestry cluster associated with self-reported Caucasian donors. The study was designed to test whether signatures of past pathogen exposure could be identified by cataloging public T cell receptors. The T cell repertoires of several hundred subjects were profiled by immunosequencing and related to cytomegalovirus serostatus. Along with the approximately 670-subject first cohort, a separate validation cohort of around 110 different subjects was used. To predict cytomegalovirus infection status, the study brought together high-throughput TCR immunosequencing, statistical association of individual TCRs with disease status, and machine learning. In a later analysis, previously published TCR beta repertoires from 666 donors were re-analyzed and high-resolution HLA genotyping was added so that TCR occurrence patterns could be studied. In the later analysis, no new phenotypic data were used to find candidate immune exposures; instead, reliance was placed on TCR beta sequences and their occurrence across donors. To decide whether each TCR beta V gene segment behaved as functional or pseudogenic, an earlier analysis of some 600 of the donors relied on high-throughput TCR beta sequencing. Donor age, sex, ethnicity and CMV serostatus were compiled alongside the repertoire data. A later genetic analysis used genome-wide SNP genotypes for about 65% of the 666 donors, treating that subset as a discovery cohort. Every repertoire in the discovery cohort had been generated on one and the same sequencing platform. HLA typing covered class I and class II loci at four-digit resolution. Typing coverage varied by locus: about 620-630 donors for A, B, C, DRB1 and DQB1; approximately 500 for DQA1; about 600 for DPA1; more than 450 for DPB1. About five DR-DQ haplotypes were handled as single units for association and clustering, since linkage in the cohort was strong. Among over 350 genotyped donors of the cohort, an average of approximately 230,000 unique TCR beta nucleotide sequences were sequenced per donor, about a sixth of them non-productive. Overall study results and their limits: When HLA alleles, especially DR and DQ, strongly co-occurred, TCR associations were difficult to assign to individual alleles. A later analysis found that HLA-associated TCR beta chains were more clonally expanded and had lower generation probabilities than equally common non-associated chains. Linkage disequilibrium might explain the correlated functional status among segregating V segments, but an unknown experimental factor could not be ruled out. Specific HLA alleles were associated with around 18,000 TCR beta sequences at a false discovery rate of 0.05 in a later analysis. According to a later genetic analysis, donors in an Asian-associated ancestry cluster had fewer N-insertions in productive TCRs than the approximately 700-donor mean. A later analysis found that TCR association rates varied across HLA loci, with DRB1 alleles showing the most associated TCRs and HLA-C alleles the fewest. An earlier analysis of approximately 600 of the donors showed that most TCR beta V segments appeared in productive rearrangements either about 90% or about 30% of the time, which broadly matched IMGT annotations. Some IMGT-functional V segments, including TRBV6-2 and TRBV6-3, could not be distinguished by the 87-base-pair reads and were therefore excluded. A later genetic analysis associated a missense DCLRE1C variant with V-gene and J-gene trimming of TCR beta chains, and an independent cohort replicated the association. In a later analysis, most CMV-associated TCR beta chains were found to appear HLA-restricted, with HLA associations seemingly driven largely by CMV exposure. The sequencing pipeline was judged likely to have produced a cluster of highly shared sequence variants as a technical artifact. A further reported finding was that TCR beta sequences accurately predicted the HLA-A and HLA-B alleles for most subjects in the first cohort. In both the original and validation cohorts, the classifier was reported to diagnose cytomegalovirus status with high specificity and sensitivity. Because HLA typing was missing for some donors at each locus, association tests included only the typed subset. A few of the identified cytomegalovirus-associated TCR beta chains were confirmed in vitro to be specific for cytomegalovirus antigens. The only immune exposure information available for the cohort was CMV serostatus. The cohort was sequenced for TCR beta chains only, and without alpha or paired-chain data the features that could be detected were limited. Because counts were too low, under 20 rarely observed V segments, including chromosome 9 orphons, were left out of the earlier analysis of approximately 580 of the donors. The presence/absence analyses assumed that sequencing depth was roughly uniform across donors, and that assumption may not be true. Most TCR sequences were seen in very few donors, while some public TCRs were found in many individuals. It was suggested by the authors that the approach could potentially be generalized to other disease states and immunological phenotypes. The study gave a list of roughly 150 TCR beta chains associated with cytomegalovirus. According to a later analysis, parvovirus B19, influenza, CMV and Epstein-Barr virus appeared linked to several top co-occurrence clusters.

The cohort was made up of 500 to 800 healthy bone marrow donors. At the time of sampling, all cohort members were nominally healthy, though unrecorded immune exposures were likely present. The donor tested CMV seronegative, placing the donor among the 352 seronegative members of the cohort. Each donor provided a peripheral blood sample, and peripheral blood mononuclear cells were used for TCR beta sequencing. Genomic DNA was extracted from the blood cell samples with the Qiagen DNeasy Blood Extraction Kit. CDR1 is given as MNHNS and CDR2 as SASEGT, both from the germline V gene. V drops 4 bases and J drops 5 bases, leaving 11 bases in between. From the cysteine through the phenylalanine, the CDR3 covers 13 amino acids. Only the CDR3 DNA stays, 39 bases, in frame from base 1. Only one count was recorded for this clone. Its target antigen remains unknown. The record has no base qualities; no much larger clone is one base away.

Preparation of the library involved the immunoSEQ multiplex PCR assay. A mixture of 60 forward primers for TCR Vbeta segments and 13 reverse primers for TCR Jbeta segments was used in the multiplex PCR. The CDR3 region of rearranged TCR beta genes was amplified from genomic DNA by a multiplex PCR assay. The Illumina HiSeq System was used to sequence the amplified TCR beta libraries as 87-base-pair reads. Under the source paper's analysis protocol: A later analysis counted around 72 million unique TCR beta chains across the 700 or so repertoires, and around 9.9 million of these chains were shared by at least two donors. Raw reads were error-corrected and collapsed into unique sequences with a nearest-neighbor algorithm that merged closely related sequences to remove PCR and sequencing errors. To assign V, D and J gene segments, CDR3 sequences were aligned to IMGT reference sequences. Each retained sequence needed at least a six-nucleotide match to both a V gene segment and a J gene segment. A rearrangement was called productive if the CDR3 had no stop codons and remained in frame with V and J, and every other rearrangement was called non-productive. Following IMGT convention, CDR3 was defined as the stretch from the second conserved V-encoded cysteine up to the conserved J-encoded phenylalanine. In an earlier analysis of more than 550 of the donors, sequences lacking an unambiguous match to a single V gene segment were excluded. An earlier analysis of a few hundred of the donors classified V segments as functional when productive rearrangements were above 56.7% and as segregating when the standard deviation between donors was above 5%. A statistical classification framework was built for diagnosing cytomegalovirus status from the catalog of TCR beta chain sequences. In a later analysis, V and J genes were assigned by comparing TCR nucleotide sequences against IMGT/GENE-DB human TR gene sequences. In a later analysis, CDR3 sequences and most-parsimonious VDJ recombination scenarios were assigned using the TCRdist pipeline. In a later analysis, every TCR beta chain was defined by the combination of its CDR3 amino acid sequence and its V-gene family, and reads without a unique V-gene family were dropped. In a later analysis, 450 to 600 highly shared, low-generation-probability nucleotide sequences were removed to address suspected cross-contamination and a sequencing artifact. For each public chain, a later analysis derived a clonal expansion index from normalized ranks of inferred template counts within each repertoire. A later analysis computed generation probabilities with a VDJ recombination model fitted to out-of-frame rearrangements, and checked the results against IGoR. In a later analysis, hypergeometric tests were used to score TCR-TCR, TCR-HLA and TCR-CMV co-occurrence, with a repertoire-size bias correction applied to TCR pairs. In a later analysis, false discovery rates were estimated by permuting HLA or CMV assignments 20 times. In a later analysis, co-occurring TCRs were grouped with DBSCAN, and TCRdist sequence similarity was added when clustering was performed within HLA-allele-positive subsets. Repertoires with fewer than 30,000 or more than 120,000 public chains were left out of co-occurrence clustering, as were a handful of repertoires with anomalous nucleotide sharing. Entries here come from immuneACCESS through TCRdb and include only in-frame sequences with V and J called. Some clones fail to appear in such tables; in the studies checked, an unresolved V gene covers under half of the shortfall, and the cause of the remainder is unknown. D and trimming were read from the DNA, whereas the V and J calls and clone size are those reported in that table. This sample comprises over 150,000 clones, about 77% of them detected only once. Over 0.95% of the sample goes to the ten largest clones.

Recombination linked TRBV6-1 to TRBJ2-5; a weak D assignment points to TRBD2 (5 bases agree). The sequence was collected from a woman between 50 and 59 years old in good health and CMV-seronegative. The specimen sequenced was PBMCs. The CDR3: CASSVSGRETQYF. DNA sequence: TGTGCCAGCAGTGTCAGCGGCAGGGAGACCCAGTACTTC.